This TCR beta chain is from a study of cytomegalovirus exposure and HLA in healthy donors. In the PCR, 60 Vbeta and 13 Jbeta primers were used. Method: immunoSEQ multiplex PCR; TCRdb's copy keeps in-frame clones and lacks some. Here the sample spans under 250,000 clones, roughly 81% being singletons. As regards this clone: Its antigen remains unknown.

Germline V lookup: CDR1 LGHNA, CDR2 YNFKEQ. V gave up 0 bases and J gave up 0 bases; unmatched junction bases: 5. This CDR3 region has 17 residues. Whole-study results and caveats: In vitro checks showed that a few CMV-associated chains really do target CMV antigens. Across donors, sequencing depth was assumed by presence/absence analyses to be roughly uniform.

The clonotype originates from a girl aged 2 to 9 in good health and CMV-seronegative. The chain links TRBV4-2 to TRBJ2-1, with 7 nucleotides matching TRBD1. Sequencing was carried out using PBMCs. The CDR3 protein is CASSQDEGASSYNEQFF. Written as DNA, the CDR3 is TGTGCCAGCAGCCAAGATGAGGGGGCCAGCTCCTACAATGAGCAGTTCTTC.